The next 2 T cell receptor beta chains were all read from a single sample in a study of blood T cell repertoires in COVID-19. Measured with immunoSEQ multiplex PCR; TCRdb has only the in-frame clones, and not every one. The sample lists about half a million clones, 80% to 90% occurring once. The sample comprised peripheral blood. The source is a human donor in a cohort sampled during active COVID-19.

The chain joins TRBV19 to TRBJ1-6; D is ambiguous. V lost 5 bases to trimming and J lost 0 bases, with 8 bases between them. This CDR3 is built from 15 residues. Germline-derived CDR1 and CDR2 are LNHDA and SQIVND (reference sequence). CDR3 coding DNA: TGTGCCAGTAGTCTCCGGAGCTCCTATAATTCACCCCTCCACTTT. Amino acid sequence: CASSLRSSYNSPLHF.

This clone appeared many times. The sample carries other DNA sequences with the same CDR3. The chain employs TRBV12-3 or TRBV12-4 and TRBJ2-1; no clear D. Trimming pared 6 bases from V and 9 bases from J, leaving 9 bases between. There are 11 residues in the CDR3. CDR3 nucleotides: TGTGCCAGCAGCCTAGGTGGTGAGCAGTTCTTC. It translates to CASSLGGEQFF.